Sequencing of this T cell receptor (beta chain) was carried out in a study of T cell changes during pregnancy in multiple sclerosis (dated by TCRdb to the late 2010s). Regarding the research as a whole: The study looked at changes in the T cell repertoire across pregnancy in women with multiple sclerosis.

This clone was counted a single time. Its binding antigen is unknown. No base quality values were provided; no much bigger clone lies one nucleotide off. Library prep was done by the immunoSEQ multiplex PCR assay. TCRdb retrieved this table from immuneACCESS and kept in-frame rearrangements only. Not all clones are present; in checked studies, unresolved V genes account for under half, and no reason is known for the remainder. The table for this sample lists over 75,000 clones; around 92% of them were counted only once. The ten most abundant clones make up around 2.5% of the sample. CDR1 SGHTA and CDR2 FQGTGA are derived from the germline V gene. The CDR3 goes from the cysteine to the phenylalanine over 15 residues. Just CDR3 DNA is preserved here, 45 bases in frame from base 1. Trimming removed 4 bases from V and 6 bases from J; the gene matches leave 5 bases unexplained.

This chain joins TRBV7-3 to TRBJ2-2, with 10 junctional bases fitting TRBD2. The origin of this receptor is a female donor with multiple sclerosis, enrolled in a pregnancy study. Sequenced material: peripheral blood, taken in the first trimester of pregnancy. The bases are TGTGCCAGCAGCTCGAGTCTAGCGGGGGCCGGGGAGCTGTTTTTT. This yields the protein CASSSSLAGAGELFF.